These T cell receptor beta chains were read from a single sample in a study of cytomegalovirus exposure and HLA in healthy donors. Data came from immunoSEQ multiplex PCR; TCRdb stores just in-frame clones and leaves some out. The table records approximately 140,000 clones, 79% of them present only once. The sequencing sample was made of PBMCs. The receptors originated from a man aged 50-59 years in good health and CMV-seropositive. Each CDR3 is given with its conserved first and last residue. Each record gives: CDR3 DNA, CDR3 protein, V gene, D gene, clone size, J gene, CDR3 length. D genes are given only for firm matches. The size of a clone is reported for some rows only, either as once, few or many, or as a class for expanded clones.

TGTGCCAGCAGTGAAAACAGAGGGGGCACTGAAGCTTTCTTT CASSENRGGTEAFF TRBV6-5 . . TRBJ1-1 14
TGTGCCAGCAGCTGGGGCCGGCCTAGCGGATACCCCATTGGGGAGCTGTTTTTT CASSWGRPSGYPIGELFF TRBV7-2 TRBD2 . TRBJ2-2 18
TGTGCCAGCCAAGCGAGGAGCTCCTATAATTCACCCCTCCACTTT CASQARSSYNSPLHF TRBV7-8 . once TRBJ1-6 15
TGTGCCAGCTCACCTACAGGGAGCTCCTACAATGAGCAGTTCTTC CASSPTGSSYNEQFF TRBV18 . . TRBJ2-1 15
TGTGCCAGCTATACGACAGGATCCGAGCAGTACTTC CASYTTGSEQYF TRBV6-1 . . TRBJ2-7 12
TGTGCCAGCAGCTTTCAGAGGGCTAGCTCTGGGGCCAACGTCCTGACTTTC CASSFQRASSGANVLTF TRBV5-4 . . TRBJ2-6 17
TGCGCCAGCAGCTTGGCTAGCGGGAGTGGCGAGCAGTACTTC CASSLASGSGEQYF TRBV5-1 TRBD2 . TRBJ2-7 14
TGTGCCTGGGGCAGGATGACGAACACTGAAGCTTTCTTT CAWGRMTNTEAFF TRBV30 . . TRBJ1-1 13
TGTGCCAGCAGCCCCGGACAGGGGGCCTACGAGCAGTACTTC CASSPGQGAYEQYF TRBV9 TRBD1 . TRBJ2-7 14
TGTGCCAGCTCACCGGGACAGGACGCACTGTTACGGGGCTACACCTTC CASSPGQDALLRGYTF TRBV18 TRBD1 . TRBJ1-2 16
TGTGCCAGCCGGGCGACTAGCGGAAACACCGGGGAGCTGTTTTTT CASRATSGNTGELFF TRBV5-4 TRBD2 . TRBJ2-2 15
TGTGCCAGCAGCCTTCGACAGGGGGCTGACGAGCAGTACTTC CASSLRQGADEQYF TRBV21-1 . . TRBJ2-7 14
TGTGCTAGTGGTTTGGTGACTGCACCTAATGATACGCAGTATTTT CASGLVTAPNDTQYF TRBV12-5 . once TRBJ2-3 15
TGTGCCAGCAGCTTCTTTCGGACAGCCAAAACTAGCGAGCAGTACTTC CASSFFRTAKTSEQYF TRBV5-6 . . TRBJ2-7 16
TGTGCCAGCAAAGGGGGGACAGGGGTCACTGAAGCTTTCTTT CASKGGTGVTEAFF TRBV9 TRBD1 . TRBJ1-1 14
TGTGCCAGCCGGCCACAGGGGACCTACGAGCAGTACTTC CASRPQGTYEQYF TRBV7-8 TRBD1 . TRBJ2-7 13
TGTGCCAGCAGTTTTAGCGGAGACACAGATACGCAGTATTTT CASSFSGDTDTQYF TRBV27 . once TRBJ2-3 14
TGTGCAAGTCGCTTTCCGGGACTAGCGGGAGGGCCTTGCTACGAGCAGTACTTC CASRFPGLAGGPCYEQYF TRBV12-2 . . TRBJ2-7 18
TGTGCCAGCAGCCGGGGGACTAGCGGGAGCGCAGATACGCAGTATTTT CASSRGTSGSADTQYF TRBV28 TRBD2 . TRBJ2-3 16
TGCAGCGTCGCAGGGGGCTCGGCTGAAGCTTTCTTT CSVAGGSAEAFF TRBV29-1 TRBD1 . TRBJ1-1 12
TGTGCCAGTAGAAGCCGACTAGCGGGGGCCTACGAGCAGTACTTC CASRSRLAGAYEQYF TRBV19 TRBD2 . TRBJ2-7 15
TGCGCCAGCAGCGCGGGAGGGGCCTACGAGCAGTACTTC CASSAGGAYEQYF TRBV5-1 TRBD2 . TRBJ2-7 13
TGTGCCAGCAGCCCCGCGGCGCGCACTGAAGCTTTCTTT CASSPAARTEAFF TRBV14 . few TRBJ1-1 13
TGTGCCAGCAGTAGAGGACTAGCAGGCACAGATACGCAGTATTTT CASSRGLAGTDTQYF TRBV6-5 TRBD2 . TRBJ2-3 15
TGTGCCAGCACCGGCGGGCTAGCGTCCTGGGGGACCCAGTACTTC CASTGGLASWGTQYF TRBV5-4 . few TRBJ2-5 15
TGTGCCAGCAGTCCGCGACAGGGGTCCTCCGCAAACTATGGCTACACCTTC CASSPRQGSSANYGYTF TRBV28 TRBD1 . TRBJ1-2 17
TGTGCCAGTAGTTTTCCGGGACAGGGGGCTAAGAATGAGCAGTTCTTC CASSFPGQGAKNEQFF TRBV19 TRBD1 . TRBJ2-1 16
TGTGCCAGCAGCTTAGGACCAGAACAGGGAGCTTTCTTT CASSLGPEQGAFF TRBV5-6 . once TRBJ1-1 13
TGTGCCAGCATCGGACAGGGGGCAAATACGCAGTATTTT CASIGQGANTQYF TRBV6-5 TRBD1 . TRBJ2-3 13
TGCGCCAGCAGCCAAGCAGGGGTGGGGGACCCACAAGACACGCAGTATTTT CASSQAGVGDPQDTQYF TRBV4-1 . . TRBJ2-3 17
TGCGCCAGCAGTTTCGGGGGACAGGGGGACACCGGGGAGCTGTTTTTT CASSFGGQGDTGELFF TRBV5-1 TRBD1 . TRBJ2-2 16
TGCAGCGTTGTATGGGACAGGTCATACGAGCAGTACTTC CSVVWDRSYEQYF TRBV29-1 TRBD1 . TRBJ2-7 13
TGTGCCAGCTCACCAGCTGGCCAGGGGGGAAACACCATATATTTT CASSPAGQGGNTIYF TRBV18 . . TRBJ1-3 15
TGCAGCGTTGTGGGTAGCGGCGATGAGCAGTTCTTC CSVVGSGDEQFF TRBV29-1 . . TRBJ2-1 12
TGTGCCAGCGCGGCGGGGGCTATCGGGAGGGCCCAAAACATTCAGTACTTC CASAAGAIGRAQNIQYF TRBV28 TRBD2 . TRBJ2-4 17
TGTGCCAGCAGCGCGACACAGGGGATCGTCAACGAGCAGTACTTC CASSATQGIVNEQYF TRBV5-6 TRBD1 few TRBJ2-7 15
TGTGCCAGCTCACCATTTACGGTCACAGATACGCAGTATTTT CASSPFTVTDTQYF TRBV18 . . TRBJ2-3 14
TGTGCCATCGGCGCTGCGGGAGATCTCTACGAGCAGTACTTC CAIGAAGDLYEQYF TRBV10-3 TRBD2 . TRBJ2-7 14
TGTGCCAGCAGTATCGGACAGGTGTGGATGAACACTGAAGCTTTCTTT CASSIGQVWMNTEAFF TRBV28 TRBD1 . TRBJ1-1 16
TGTGCCAGCAGCGCCCGGACAGGCGATTATAACTATGGCTACACCTTC CASSARTGDYNYGYTF TRBV7-6 TRBD1 . TRBJ1-2 16
TGTGCCAGCAGCCCGGGACTAGCGGGAGGGGGGGCCGGGGAGCTGTTTTTT CASSPGLAGGGAGELFF TRBV11-3 TRBD2 . TRBJ2-2 17
TGTGCCAGCAGTCCGTACTTCGTCGGGGTCGCAGATACGCAGTATTTT CASSPYFVGVADTQYF TRBV27 . . TRBJ2-3 16
TGCGCCAGCAGCCGCACAGGGCTACAAGAGACCCAGTACTTC CASSRTGLQETQYF TRBV5-1 . once TRBJ2-5 14
TGTGCCAGCAGCAAAAATATTGGACGACAGTTGAGCAATCAGCCCCAGCATTTT CASSKNIGRQLSNQPQHF TRBV21-1 . . TRBJ1-5 18
TGTGCCAGCAGCTTGGCAAGACTAGCGGGAGGAGATACGCAGTATTTT CASSLARLAGGDTQYF TRBV5-8 TRBD2 . TRBJ2-3 16
TGTGCCAGCAGTGAAGGTGATGGGACAGGTACTCAAGAGACCCAGTACTTC CASSEGDGTGTQETQYF TRBV2 TRBD1 few TRBJ2-5 17
TGTGCCAGCTCACCAGGAAGTGACACCTCCGAGCAGTACTTC CASSPGSDTSEQYF TRBV18 . . TRBJ2-7 14
TGTGCCAGCAGCTTAAGGCAAAGACAGGGGGCGGGAACTGAAGCTTTCTTT CASSLRQRQGAGTEAFF TRBV11-1 TRBD1 few TRBJ1-1 17